What follows are 15 T cell receptor beta chains derived from one specimen sequenced in a study of T cells in Graves' hyperthyroidism and ophthalmopathy. The investigators amplified TCR beta CDR3 regions from RNA transcripts. HTBI primers were used for first-round RT-PCR of the TCR CDR3. TCRdb used MiXCR to reprocess the multiplex PCR reads, holding one entry per CDR3 protein. The data contain approximately 100,000 distinct CDR3 sequences, about 45% of them seen just once; the ten biggest clones take up roughly 26%. Sequenced: blood. These receptors were taken from a man aged 35 to 55 with Graves' hyperthyroidism.

The rearrangement joins TRBV2 to TRBJ2-3; D remains ambiguous. Germline V gene sequence: CDR1 SNHLY, CDR2 FYNNEI. V was cut by 7 bases and J by 2 bases, with 16 bases left in between. CDR3 size: 15 residues. Here the CDR3 reads CASKPMAGTTDTQYF. The CDR3, as DNA: TGTGCCAGCAAGCCGATGGCAGGAACCACAGATACGCAGTATTTT. Supplemented by reference TRBV2 and TRBJ2-3, the full variable domain reads EPEVTQTPSHQVTQMGQEVILRCVPISNHLYFYWYRQILGQKVEFLVSFYNNEISEKSEIFDDQFSVERPDGSNFTLKIRSTKLEDSAMYFCASKPMAGTTDTQYFGPGTRLTVL.

This clonotype was picked up many times. This chain uses TRBV4-1 with TRBJ1-5; 7 nucleotides match TRBD1. Germline loops: CDR1 MGHRA, CDR2 YSYEKL. J lost 6 bases, V lost 4 bases, and 9 bases had no gene match. This CDR3 is built from 15 residues. The CDR3 DNA reads as TGCGCCAGCAGCCCTGAGGGTAACAGGGGTCAGCCCCAGCATTTT. Protein product: CASSPEGNRGQPQHF.

This clonotype was seen repeatedly, ten times or more. The gene calls are TRBV9 and TRBJ1-1; D unresolved. Trimming cost V 4 bases and J 1 base, with 11 bases left between them. The CDR3 sequence is 14 residues long. Germline V gene lookup returns CDR1 SGDLS and CDR2 YYNGEE. The CDR3 DNA sequence: TGTGCCAGCAGCAAAGAGGTCCGGAACACTGAAGCTTTCTTT. It translates to CASSKEVRNTEAFF.

This clonotype was seen repeatedly, ten times or more. This chain links TRBV7-8 with TRBJ1-5, with a possible D match to TRBD1 (5 bases). V lost 5 bases and J lost 5, with 7 bases in between. Germline CDR1 reads SGHVS; CDR2 reads FQNEAQ. The CDR3 has 12 residues. The CDR3 reads CASSEGDQPQHF. Written as DNA, the CDR3 is TGTGCCAGCAGCGAAGGGGATCAGCCCCAGCATTTT.

This clonotype was counted many times. The chain joins TRBV2 to TRBJ2-3, with no clear D. The CDR3 extends over 16 amino acids. Germline CDR1 reads SNHLY; CDR2 reads FYNNEI. V lost 0 bases and J lost 4, with 14 bases in between. CDR3 residues: CASSEALRAIPDTQYF. CDR3 nucleotide sequence: TGTGCCAGCAGTGAAGCGCTAAGGGCTATCCCAGATACGCAGTATTTT.

This chain joins TRBV20-1 and TRBJ2-3; D is perhaps TRBD2 (7 bases). V dropped 1 base and J dropped 14 bases, with 16 bases sitting between them. The length of the CDR3 is 12 residues. The germline gives CDR1 DFQATT, CDR2 SNEGSKA (reference sequence). The CDR3 loop reads CSARAEGGARYF. The CDR3 DNA reads as TGCAGTGCTAGAGCCGAGGGGGGGGCGCGGTATTTT.

At least ten counts were recorded for this clonotype. CDR3 loop: CASSVDSSGARGGELFF. CDR3 nucleotides: TGTGCCAGCAGCGTAGATTCTAGCGGGGCCCGGGGCGGGGAGCTGTTTTTT. The chain combines TRBV9 with TRBJ2-2, with TRBD2 matching 9 bases. The CDR3 contains 17 residues. The germline V gene has CDR1 SGDLS and CDR2 YYNGEE. The trim removed 0 bases at V and 7 bases at J, leaving 10 bases unmatched.

There are many counts of this clonotype. The V call is TRBV5-5, the J call TRBJ1-2, with a possible D match to TRBD1 (5 bases). Between the trimmed V and J ends, which lost 9 bases and 13 bases, there was a span of 22 bases. Germline-derived CDR1 and CDR2 are SGHKS and YYEKEE (reference sequence). The CDR3 sequence is 12 residues long. The CDR3 reads CATPVGRSVLTF. CDR3 nucleotide sequence: TGTGCCACCCCCGTGGGACGGTCCGTGCTCACCTTC.

This clonotype has a count of ten or more. The V call is TRBV15, the J call TRBJ1-1, with D possibly matching TRBD1 (6 bases). This CDR3 region has 15 residues. V lost 1 base to trimming and J lost 4 bases, with 13 bases between them. The germline V gene encodes CDR1 LNHNV and CDR2 YYDKDF (reference sequence). The CDR3, as DNA: TGTGCCACCAGCAGAGGTACAGGGCTTACCACTGAAGCTTTCTTT. Protein sequence: CATSRGTGLTTEAFF.

The rearrangement links TRBV5-1 to TRBJ2-4; D could derive from TRBD1 or TRBD2 (5 bases each). With 3 bases removed from V and 2 bases from J, the gap between germline ends came to 12 bases. From germline, CDR1 is SGHRS and CDR2 YFSETQ. CDR3 size: 15 residues. The CDR3 sequence: CASSSTGTTKNIQYF. CDR3 nucleotide sequence: TGCGCCAGCAGCTCTACCGGGACCACCAAAAACATTCAGTACTTC. Full variable domain (outside the CDR3, taken from reference TRBV5-1 and TRBJ2-4): KAGVTQTPRYLIKTRGQQVTLSCSPISGHRSVSWYQQTPGQGLQFLFEYFSETQRNKGNFPGRFSGRQFSNSRSEMNVSTLELGDSALYLCASSSTGTTKNIQYFGAGTRLSVL.

This clonotype was recorded at least ten times. This chain uses TRBV6-1 with TRBJ1-5; D not certain. The germline CDR1 and CDR2 sequences are MNHNS and SASEGT. The CDR3 loop spans 13 amino acids. The V and J ends lost 11 bases and 4 bases respectively, with 15 bases between them. The CDR3 protein is CACASSGNQPQHF. Written as DNA, the CDR3 is TGTGCCTGTGCGTCGTCGGGGAATCAGCCCCAGCATTTT.

This clonotype turned up a few times. This sequence joins TRBV27 and TRBJ1-1, with TRBD1 matching over 9 bases. The CDR3 sequence is 13 residues long. Germline CDR1 is MNHEY and CDR2 is SMNVEV (reference sequence). J was trimmed by 5 bases and V by 6 bases; bases with no gene match: 4. CDR3 protein: CASRDRGPTEAFF. As DNA, the CDR3 is TGTGCCAGCAGGGACAGGGGCCCGACTGAAGCTTTCTTT.

CDR3 coding DNA: TGCAGCGTTGCTAGCGGGAGTTATGAGCAGTTCTTC. It encodes CSVASGSYEQFF. The chain carries TRBV29-1 and TRBJ2-1; 10 bases agree with TRBD2. Unmatched junction bases numbered 2, after V lost 4 bases and J lost 8 bases. The CDR3 length is 12 residues. Germline CDR1 SQVTM, CDR2 ANQGSEA.

In its sample, this clonotype was seen many times. This chain joins TRBV19 and TRBJ1-3, with unresolved D. Germline CDR1 is LNHDA and CDR2 is SQIVND (reference sequence). The CDR3 contains 14 residues. The V and J ends lost 6 bases and 0 bases respectively, with 9 bases between them. Written as DNA, the CDR3 is TGTGCCAGTAGCCAGTCCTTCTCTGGAAACACCATATATTTT. Protein: CASSQSFSGNTIYF.

V usage is TRBV5-1 and J usage is TRBJ2-3; TRBD2 aligns across 7 bases. The V segment lost 6 bases and the J segment 0 bases; nucleotides outside the gene matches: 4. This CDR3 contains 14 residues. Germline V gene lookup returns CDR1 SGHRS and CDR2 YFSETQ. Here the CDR3 DNA reads TGCGCCAGCATGGGCGGGGGTAGCACAGATACGCAGTATTTT. It encodes CASMGGGSTDTQYF.